The 5 T cell receptor beta chains given below trace back to one sample, sequenced in a study of CD8 T cells in ankylosing spondylitis. Which antigens these TCRs recognize remains unknown. MiXCR was run by TCRdb on the 5' RACE reads, yielding one entry per CDR3 protein. Of around 130,000 distinct CDR3 sequences in the sample, 17% are singletons; the top ten hold approximately 30%. Broader study findings: For ankylosing spondylitis blood, a TCR beta motif of under 10 highly homologous variants appeared characteristic.

Sequenced sample: blood, either unsorted or a sorted T cell fraction (not recorded which). The receptors stem from a male donor with ankylosing spondylitis.

Only a few counts were recorded for this clonotype. The rearrangement joins TRBV27 to TRBJ2-1; a possible D gene is TRBD2 (7 bases). Trimming left V 8 bases short and J 4 bases short, with 15 bases between. In germline, CDR1 is MNHEY, CDR2 SMNVEV (reference sequence). This CDR3 comprises 14 residues. The CDR3 nucleotides are TGTGCCAGCCTAGGGGGGGGCGCTTACAATGAGCAGTTCTTC. It yields the protein CASLGGGAYNEQFF.

Only a few counts were recorded for this clonotype. The V gene is TRBV15, the J gene TRBJ2-2, with D perhaps TRBD1 or TRBD2 (5 bases each). Per the germline V gene, CDR1 is LNHNV and CDR2 is YYDKDF (reference sequence). The CDR3 is made up of 16 amino acids. Deletions cut 4 bases from V and 1 base from J, with 13 bases between. DNA of the CDR3: TGTGCCACCAGCACCTCTTTGAGGGGGAACACCGGGGAGCTGTTTTTT. Amino acids: CATSTSLRGNTGELFF.

This clonotype was seen many times. The V gene is TRBV29-1, the J gene TRBJ1-5, with TRBD1 as a possible D gene (5 bases). V lost 4 bases and J 5 bases, leaving 12 bases between the germline ends. Germline V gives CDR1 SQVTM, CDR2 ANQGSEA. CDR3 length: 13 residues. The CDR3 region has the DNA TGCAGCGTTGGGGGGGATGCTGATCAGCCCCAGCATTTT. It yields the protein CSVGGDADQPQHF.

This chain joins TRBV19 and TRBJ1-5; TRBD1 matches at 8 bases. This CDR3 comprises 16 residues. In germline, CDR1 is LNHDA, CDR2 SQIVND (reference sequence). V lost 2 bases to trimming and J lost 2 bases; unmatched junction nucleotides: 5. The CDR3 loop reads CASSIIPGGGNQPQHF. The CDR3 DNA follows: TGTGCCAGTAGTATAATCCCAGGGGGCGGCAATCAGCCCCAGCATTTT.

This clonotype has a handful of counts. This chain uses TRBV12-5 with TRBJ2-7; unclear D gene. V lost 6 bases to trimming and J lost 1 base, with 16 bases between them. This CDR3 has 15 amino acids. CDR1 is LGHNT and CDR2 is FRNRAP in the germline V gene. The CDR3 sequence is CASGPRAASSYEQYF. The DNA of the CDR3 is TGTGCTAGTGGCCCCCGGGCGGCGTCGTCCTACGAGCAGTACTTC.